Below are 14 T cell receptor beta chains sequenced from a single sample in a study of CD8+ T cells in alopecia areata. cDNA serving as the sequencing template came from extracted, reverse transcribed RNA. Profiled with immunoSEQ multiplex PCR; TCRdb holds only in-frame clones, not every one. The data hold some 110,000 clones, with less than 70% observed a single time. Source material: CD4+ T cells sorted from blood. The receptors stem from a human donor in good health.

The chain combines TRBV7-2 with TRBJ2-4; 10 bases are shared with TRBD2. This CDR3 region has 14 residues. Unmatched junction bases numbered 4, after V lost 6 bases and J lost 5 bases. CDR1 and CDR2 from the germline V gene are SGHTA and FQGNSA. The CDR3 nucleotides read TGTGCCAGCAGTTCAACTAGCGGGGAAAACATTCAGTACTTC. This sequence encodes CASSSTSGENIQYF.

This clone occurred a few times. The V and J genes are TRBV4-1 and TRBJ1-1, with D tentatively TRBD1 (6 bases). The CDR3 covers 16 residues. Germline CDR1 and CDR2: MGHRA and YSYEKL. Trimming took 4 bases from V and 5 from J, leaving 20 bases between them. CDR3 protein: CASSLQPTGARTEAFF. Written as DNA, the CDR3 is TGCGCCAGCAGCCTACAGCCGACGGGGGCGCGGACTGAAGCTTTCTTT.

This clone was seen just once. V gene TRBV29-1 combines with J gene TRBJ2-3; D remains ambiguous. This CDR3 comprises 13 residues. Per the germline V gene, CDR1 is SQVTM and CDR2 is ANQGSEA. V was trimmed by 3 bases and J by 2 bases, leaving 9 bases between them. The CDR3, as DNA: TGCAGCGTTGACCCCTGGCTCACAGATACGCAGTATTTT. It codes for CSVDPWLTDTQYF.

The chain joins TRBV5-4 to TRBJ2-1, with 9 bases that match TRBD2. With V trimmed by 7 bases and J by 7 bases, 6 bases remained unmatched. Germline V lookup: CDR1 SGHNT, CDR2 YYREEE (reference sequence). The CDR3 runs to 13 residues. The CDR3 sequence is CASHLAGRNEQFF. CDR3 DNA sequence: TGTGCCAGCCATCTAGCGGGGAGGAATGAGCAGTTCTTC.

The rearrangement uses TRBV2 and TRBJ1-1; the match to TRBD1 covers 7 bases. The germline V gene has CDR1 SNHLY and CDR2 FYNNEI. With V trimmed by 6 bases and J by 0 bases, 7 bases remained unmatched. This CDR3 comprises 15 residues. This CDR3 reads CASSEWDRVNTEAFF. CDR3 nucleotide sequence: TGTGCCAGCAGCGAATGGGACAGAGTGAACACTGAAGCTTTCTTT.

CDR3 sequence reads: CASSSTPWDRGNSPLHF. The CDR3 bases are TGCGCCAGCAGTTCTACCCCCTGGGACAGGGGAAATTCACCCCTCCACTTT. The rearrangement joins TRBV4-1 to TRBJ1-6; 10 positions agree with TRBD1. The germline V gene has CDR1 MGHRA and CDR2 YSYEKL. V lost 6 bases, J lost 7 bases, and 12 bases stayed unmatched. The CDR3 is made up of 17 amino acids.

The chain has TRBV25-1 and TRBJ1-3; possibly TRBD1 for D (5 bases). CDR1 and CDR2 (germline): MGHDK, SYGVNS. The CDR3 consists of 13 residues. Trimming pared 4 bases from V and 4 bases from J, leaving 8 bases between. CDR3 sequence (DNA): TGTGCCAGCAGTGTCGACAGCGGAAACACCATATATTTT. It codes for CASSVDSGNTIYF.

In DNA, the CDR3 is TGTGCCAGCAGCCAGCCACTAGCTAGCGATGAGCAGTTCTTC. It yields the protein CASSQPLASDEQFF. The J gene is TRBJ2-1, the V gene TRBV4-2, with a possible D match to TRBD2 (6 bases). This CDR3 is built from 14 residues. V lost 3 bases and J 8 bases, leaving 14 bases between the germline ends. CDR1 and CDR2 from the germline V gene are LGHNA and YNFKEQ.

The chain uses TRBV7-9 and TRBJ1-4; 10 bases are shared with TRBD1. The CDR3 consists of 17 residues. Germline V lookup: CDR1 SEHNR, CDR2 FQNEAQ (reference sequence). Losses at the gene ends were 9 bases for V and 0 bases for J; bases not matched to a gene: 10. Written as DNA, the CDR3 is TGTGCCAGTAGCCGGGACAGGGGTTCCGCAACTAATGAAAAACTGTTTTTT. Protein: CASSRDRGSATNEKLFF.

The chain uses TRBV4-1 and TRBJ2-7; D might be TRBD1 or TRBD2, each matching 5 bases. Germline CDR1 is MGHRA and CDR2 is YSYEKL. V was clipped by 1 base and J by 0 bases, with 10 bases between them. This CDR3 has 15 amino acids. CDR3 sequence (DNA): TGCGCCAGCAGCCAAGGGGACCAGAGCTCCTACGAGCAGTACTTC. It is translated as CASSQGDQSSYEQYF.

The chain combines TRBV28 with TRBJ2-5; weak D call: TRBD2 (6 bases). This CDR3 spans 11 amino acids. Germline CDR1 is MDHEN and CDR2 is SYDVKM. This CDR3 reads CGWRGLETQYF. As DNA, the CDR3 is TGTGGATGGCGGGGTCTTGAGACCCAGTACTTC.

This sequence joins TRBV29-1 and TRBJ2-7; the D call may be TRBD1 or TRBD2 (7 bases each). This CDR3 has 13 residues. Trimming stripped 6 bases from V and 2 bases from J, with 14 bases between. CDR1 is SQVTM, CDR2 ANQGSEA, per germline. The DNA for the CDR3 is TGCAGCGTGCGGGACAGCGGGACCTACGAGCAGTACTTC. It translates to CSVRDSGTYEQYF.

This clone appeared a few times. This sequence joins TRBV4-1 and TRBJ2-3; 14 nucleotides match TRBD2. Germline V gene sequence: CDR1 MGHRA, CDR2 YSYEKL. Unmatched junction bases numbered 10, after V lost 2 bases and J lost 0 bases. CDR3 size: 20 residues. The CDR3 sequence: CASSQRLAGGQYGSTDTQYF. CDR3 sequence (DNA): TGCGCCAGCAGCCAACGACTAGCGGGGGGGCAATACGGGAGCACAGATACGCAGTATTTT.

The sample holds a few counts of this clone. The chain carries TRBV25-1 and TRBJ2-3, with 10 bases fitting TRBD2. Losses at the gene ends were 1 base for V and 8 bases for J; bases not matched to a gene: 9. CDR1 is MGHDK and CDR2 is SYGVNS in the germline V gene. This CDR3 is built from 16 residues. The CDR3 spells CASSESGSGGQRTQYF. The CDR3 bases are TGTGCCAGCAGTGAATCGGGTAGCGGGGGGCAACGTACGCAGTATTTT.